This paragraph reports one T cell receptor beta chain. Antigen specificity is unknown. This record belongs to a study of blood T cells in healthy people across ages. Points from the study as a whole: Researchers deemed the diversity estimates from one million T cells underestimates. Fewer expanded clones and more diversity marked long-lived versus aged donors. Getting older went along with TCR beta diversity per million T cells dropping roughly linearly.

Next came a second PCR, run for about 7 to 12 cycles, which used a sample-barcoded 5' primer along with a J-beta primer mix. TCRdb reanalysed the 5' RACE reads using MiXCR and keeps one entry per CDR3 protein. The sample lists roughly 570,000 distinct CDR3 sequences, roughly 28% occurring once. The CDR3 is 13 residues long. V gave up 7 bases and J gave up 2 bases, with 14 bases separating them. Germline CDR1 and CDR2: SQVTM and ANQGSEA. The rearrangement links TRBV29-1 to TRBJ2-5, with D perhaps being TRBD1 or TRBD2 (6 bases each). The clonotype comes from a woman between 70 and 85 years old in good health. Material: blood. The CDR3 here is CSAFRGLQETQYF. CDR3 coding DNA: TGCAGCGCCTTTCGGGGGCTACAAGAGACCCAGTACTTC.